This T cell receptor beta chain was recorded in a study of metastatic and nonmetastatic thyroid tumors. General study results and limits: In both blood and tumor samples, TCR beta diversity was reported significantly higher for malignant than benign nodules.

TCRdb ran MiXCR on the PCR reads. Among around 31,000 clones listed, roughly 18% were seen once. The V end was cut by 0 bases, the J end by 1 base, with 6 bases between. This CDR3 is 14 amino acids long. Germline values: CDR1 MNHEY, CDR2 SVGAGI. Every patient underwent thyroid surgery untreated. This clone was counted at least ten times. Its specificity is not known. This TCR came from a female donor with papillary thyroid cancer or a benign thyroid nodule (not recorded which). Some clones in this sample may be carry-over from other donors' samples. The V gene is TRBV6-5, the J gene TRBJ1-2; no definite D call. Sequencing was carried out using blood. The CDR3 sequence is CASSYSRDNYGYTF. The DNA of the CDR3 is TGTGCCAGCAGTTACTCCCGGGATAACTATGGCTACACCTTC.